These T cell receptor beta chains were read from a single sample in a study of CXCR3-negative and CXCR3-positive naive CD8 T cells. From the 5' RACE reads, TCRdb lists one entry per CDR3 protein and no DNA. The table for this sample gives about 110,000 distinct CDR3 sequences. Sequenced: naive CXCR3+ CD8+ T cells from blood. The receptor set was obtained from a human donor in good health. Some clones in this sample may be carry-over from other donors' samples. Each CDR3 is given with its conserved first and last residue.

cdr3_aa: CASSPGLAGRNEQFF; v_call: TRBV6-1; j_call: TRBJ2-1
cdr3_aa: CSAHGQTNTGELFF; v_call: TRBV29-1; j_call: TRBJ2-2
cdr3_aa: CASSLTPDTQYF; v_call: TRBV11-1; j_call: TRBJ2-3
cdr3_aa: CSVEPFDSYNEQFF; v_call: TRBV29-1; j_call: TRBJ2-1
cdr3_aa: CASSRTGSTNEKLFF; v_call: TRBV7-9; j_call: TRBJ1-4
cdr3_aa: CASKPGQATYEQYF; v_call: TRBV28; j_call: TRBJ2-7
cdr3_aa: CASTTSEVLGNEQFF; v_call: TRBV19; j_call: TRBJ2-1
cdr3_aa: CASSLLGPWGYTF; v_call: TRBV12-3/TRBV12-4; j_call: TRBJ1-2
cdr3_aa: CSVEDWGAMNTEAFF; v_call: TRBV29-1; j_call: TRBJ1-1
cdr3_aa: CASSPRDRSYNEQFF; v_call: TRBV7-9; j_call: TRBJ2-1
cdr3_aa: CASSKDSSYEQYF; v_call: TRBV7-2; j_call: TRBJ2-7
cdr3_aa: CSVENRDTDTQYF; v_call: TRBV29-1; j_call: TRBJ2-3
cdr3_aa: CASSAREPGLDEQFF; v_call: TRBV5-1; j_call: TRBJ2-1
cdr3_aa: CSVTAYNEQFF; v_call: TRBV29-1; j_call: TRBJ2-1
cdr3_aa: CSARGGRSGNEQFF; v_call: TRBV20-1; j_call: TRBJ2-1
cdr3_aa: CASCPTGGLSYEQYF; v_call: TRBV28; j_call: TRBJ2-7
cdr3_aa: CASSVGTDTQYF; v_call: TRBV12-3/TRBV12-4; j_call: TRBJ2-3
cdr3_aa: CSVLDLTYEQYF; v_call: TRBV29-1; j_call: TRBJ2-7
cdr3_aa: CASSSQSSYNSPLHF; v_call: TRBV12-3/TRBV12-4; j_call: TRBJ1-6
cdr3_aa: CASSLDPRNTIYF; v_call: TRBV11-2; j_call: TRBJ1-3
cdr3_aa: CASSEGVGAYYYTF; v_call: TRBV2; j_call: TRBJ1-2
cdr3_aa: CASSPRPGTGIATSYNEQFF; v_call: TRBV7-9; j_call: TRBJ2-1
cdr3_aa: CASSWTSGRTSYNEQFF; v_call: TRBV19; j_call: TRBJ2-1
cdr3_aa: CASSPTEETQYF; v_call: TRBV7-6; j_call: TRBJ2-5
cdr3_aa: CASSFNRGETQYF; v_call: TRBV11-2; j_call: TRBJ2-5
cdr3_aa: CASSLRAAEAFF; v_call: TRBV7-9; j_call: TRBJ1-1
cdr3_aa: CASSLTWGDEAFF; v_call: TRBV7-3; j_call: TRBJ1-1
cdr3_aa: CASCSLVGQGTEAFF; v_call: TRBV7-9; j_call: TRBJ1-1
cdr3_aa: CASSPYRGFNYGYTF; v_call: TRBV12-3/TRBV12-4; j_call: TRBJ1-2
cdr3_aa: CSANDPGLHTYEQYF; v_call: TRBV20-1; j_call: TRBJ2-7
cdr3_aa: CASSPPRGPSSYEQYF; v_call: TRBV7-9; j_call: TRBJ2-7
cdr3_aa: CESRPRARDSSDTQYF; v_call: TRBV12-2; j_call: TRBJ2-3
cdr3_aa: CASSSGTEETYEQYF; v_call: TRBV12-3/TRBV12-4; j_call: TRBJ2-7
cdr3_aa: CASTTGGSRETQYF; v_call: TRBV23-1; j_call: TRBJ2-5
cdr3_aa: CASSSTGYQGYTF; v_call: TRBV5-1; j_call: TRBJ1-2
cdr3_aa: CASRIAGGDNEQFF; v_call: TRBV14; j_call: TRBJ2-1
cdr3_aa: CASSLGRESSYEQYF; v_call: TRBV13; j_call: TRBJ2-7
cdr3_aa: CASSSTWDSTDTQYF; v_call: TRBV11-2; j_call: TRBJ2-3
cdr3_aa: CASSQDEGKSYGYTF; v_call: TRBV3-1; j_call: TRBJ1-2